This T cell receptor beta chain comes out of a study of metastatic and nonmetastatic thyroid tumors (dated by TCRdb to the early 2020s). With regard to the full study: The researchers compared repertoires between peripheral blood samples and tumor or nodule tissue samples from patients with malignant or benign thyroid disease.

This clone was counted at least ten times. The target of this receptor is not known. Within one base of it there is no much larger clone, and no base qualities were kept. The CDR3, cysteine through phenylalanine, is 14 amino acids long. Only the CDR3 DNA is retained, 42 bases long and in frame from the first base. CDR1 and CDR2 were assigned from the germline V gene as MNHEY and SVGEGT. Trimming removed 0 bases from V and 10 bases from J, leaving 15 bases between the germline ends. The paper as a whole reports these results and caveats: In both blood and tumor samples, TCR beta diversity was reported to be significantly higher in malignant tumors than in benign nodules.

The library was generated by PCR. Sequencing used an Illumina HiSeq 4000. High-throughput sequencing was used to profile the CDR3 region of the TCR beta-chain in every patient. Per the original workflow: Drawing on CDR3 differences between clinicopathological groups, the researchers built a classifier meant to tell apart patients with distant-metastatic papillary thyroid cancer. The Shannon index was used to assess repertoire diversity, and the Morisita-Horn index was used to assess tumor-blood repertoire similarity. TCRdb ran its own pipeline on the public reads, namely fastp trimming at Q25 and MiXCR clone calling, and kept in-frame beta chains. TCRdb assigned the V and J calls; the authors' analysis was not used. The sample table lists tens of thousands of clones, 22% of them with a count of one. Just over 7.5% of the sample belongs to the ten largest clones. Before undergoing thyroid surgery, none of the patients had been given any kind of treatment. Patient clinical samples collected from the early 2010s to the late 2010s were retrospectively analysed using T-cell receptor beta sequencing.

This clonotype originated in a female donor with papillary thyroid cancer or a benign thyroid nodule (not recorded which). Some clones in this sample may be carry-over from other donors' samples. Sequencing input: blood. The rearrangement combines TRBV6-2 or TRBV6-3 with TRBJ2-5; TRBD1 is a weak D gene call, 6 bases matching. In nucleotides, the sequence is TGTGCCAGCAGTTACTCTACAGGGTCTCGGGTCCAGTACTTC. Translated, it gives CASSYSTGSRVQYF.